These 10 T cell receptor beta chains came from one sample sequenced in a study of blood T cell repertoires in COVID-19. Repertoires were generated with immunoSEQ multiplex PCR, while TCRdb's copy carries only in-frame clones and drops some. The table has approximately 230,000 clones, about nine tenths seen once. The sequenced sample consisted of PBMCs or T cells enriched from blood (not recorded which). The receptors originated from a man aged 18 to 29 who had recovered from COVID-19.

Concerning this clone itself: The same CDR3 arises from other DNA sequences in this sample as well. The chain couples TRBV5-4 to TRBJ2-7; no definite D call. V shed 3 bases and J shed 3 bases, with 7 bases lying between them. CDR3 length equals 12 residues. Germline V gene lookup returns CDR1 SGHNT and CDR2 YYREEE (reference sequence). The CDR3 loop is CASSSPGYEQYF. The CDR3 DNA is TGTGCCAGCAGCTCCCCGGGCTACGAGCAGTACTTC.

The chain is built from TRBV7-2 and TRBJ2-7, with 16 positions matching TRBD2. Germline V lookup: CDR1 SGHTA, CDR2 FQGNSA. Unmatched junction bases numbered 6, after V lost 1 base and J lost 3 bases. The CDR3 covers 18 residues. CDR3 DNA sequence: TGTGCCAGCAGCTTAGTGGGACTAGCGGGGGGGTTGGGCTACGAGCAGTACTTC. Translating it yields CASSLVGLAGGLGYEQYF. The complete variable domain, with remaining parts taken from reference TRBV7-2 and TRBJ2-7, reads GAGVSQSPSNKVTEKGKDVELRCDPISGHTALYWYRQSLGQGLEFLIYFQGNSAPDKSGLPSDRFSAERTGGSVSTLTIQRTQQEDSAVYLCASSLVGLAGGLGYEQYFGPGTRLTVT.

V and J are TRBV6-5 and TRBJ1-4; 7 bases agree with TRBD1. V shed 6 bases and J 4 bases; nucleotides not matched to a gene: 5. Germline V gene data show CDR1 as MNHEY and CDR2 as SVGAGI. There are 14 residues in the CDR3. CDR3 nucleotides: TGTGCCAGCAGATTGGGACAGCATAATGAAAAACTGTTTTTT. This codes for CASRLGQHNEKLFF.

This rearrangement joins TRBV2 to TRBJ1-5; D is unresolved. The CDR3 extends over 14 amino acids. Germline V gene data show CDR1 as SNHLY and CDR2 as FYNNEI. Trimming removed 9 bases from V and 1 base from J, with 13 bases in between. CDR3 sequence reads: CASTTSESNQPQHF. As DNA, the CDR3 is TGTGCCAGTACGACCAGCGAAAGCAATCAGCCCCAGCATTTT. Full variable domain (rest looked up from reference TRBV2 and TRBJ1-5): EPEVTQTPSHQVTQMGQEVILRCVPISNHLYFYWYRQILGQKVEFLVSFYNNEISEKSEIFDDQFSVERPDGSNFTLKIRSTKLEDSAMYFCASTTSESNQPQHFGDGTRLSIL.

The chain recombines TRBV2 with TRBJ1-5; D gene ambiguous. From germline, CDR1 is SNHLY and CDR2 FYNNEI. V was clipped by 0 bases and J by 7 bases, with 4 bases between them. The CDR3 is 12 amino acids. Here the CDR3 DNA reads TGTGCCAGCAGTGAAGCCCAACAGCCCCAGCATTTT. As protein: CASSEAQQPQHF. Full variable domain (missing parts from reference TRBV2 and TRBJ1-5): EPEVTQTPSHQVTQMGQEVILRCVPISNHLYFYWYRQILGQKVEFLVSFYNNEISEKSEIFDDQFSVERPDGSNFTLKIRSTKLEDSAMYFCASSEAQQPQHFGDGTRLSIL.

The rearrangement joins TRBV7-9 to TRBJ2-7; 10 bases agree with TRBD1. Germline V gene sequence: CDR1 SEHNR, CDR2 FQNEAQ (reference sequence). The V and J ends lost 5 bases and 3 bases, in that order; junction bases with no gene match: 19. CDR3 size: 19 residues. This CDR3 is CASSPRGTGEVWDYYEQYF. CDR3 sequence (DNA): TGTGCCAGCAGCCCGCGTGGGACAGGGGAGGTTTGGGATTACTACGAGCAGTACTTC. The whole variable domain, remainder taken from reference TRBV7-9 and TRBJ2-7, is DTGVSQNPRHKITKRGQNVTFRCDPISEHNRLYWYRQTLGQGPEFLTYFQNEAQLEKSRLLSDRFSAERPKGSFSTLEIQRTEQGDSAMYLCASSPRGTGEVWDYYEQYFGPGTRLTVT.

The chain carries TRBV6-5 and TRBJ2-2; D gene unclear. CDR1 is MNHEY, CDR2 SVGAGI, per germline. Trimming stripped 5 bases from V and 7 bases from J, with 8 bases between. CDR3 length: 12 residues. CDR3 DNA sequence: TGTGCCAGCAGTAGCCCAGGCGGGGAGCTGTTTTTT. This codes for CASSSPGGELFF.

This clone was recorded once. The chain combines TRBV5-1 with TRBJ1-1; 9 nucleotides align to TRBD1. Germline V CDR1 and CDR2: SGHRS, YFSETQ. The trim removed 4 bases at V and 4 bases at J, leaving 8 bases unmatched. The CDR3 runs to 15 residues. CDR3 coding DNA: TGCGCCAGCAGCCCCGACCCGGACAGGGGCACTGAAGCTTTCTTT. Amino acids: CASSPDPDRGTEAFF.

CDR3 loop: CASRAGLAFYEQYF. CDR3 DNA: TGTGCCAGCAGGGCGGGACTAGCGTTCTACGAGCAGTACTTC. This sequence joins TRBV27 and TRBJ2-7; TRBD2 aligns across 10 bases. V shed 6 bases and J 3 bases; nucleotides not matched to a gene: 5. Germline V gives CDR1 MNHEY, CDR2 SMNVEV (reference sequence). The length of the CDR3 is 14 residues.

This chain links TRBV25-1 with TRBJ2-1; TRBD2 agrees at 9 bases. With V trimmed by 4 bases and J by 7 bases, 5 bases remained unmatched. The CDR3 loop spans 14 amino acids. Germline values: CDR1 MGHDK, CDR2 SYGVNS. Here the CDR3 reads CASSGGLAGNEQFF. CDR3 DNA: TGTGCCAGCAGTGGGGGACTAGCCGGTAATGAGCAGTTCTTC.